Sequencing of this T cell receptor beta chain was carried out in a study of OX40 agonist ivuxolimab in advanced cancers. General observations from the study: The specificity for antigen of the expanded peripheral T cells was not determined. On average, CD8+ T cells showed a greater number of expanded clones than CD4+. The CD4+ and CD8+ T cells in the blood had expanded clonally by week 6 at 0.1 to 3.0 mg/kg.

This clone was detected a few times. Its cognate antigen is unknown. Data came from immunoSEQ multiplex PCR; TCRdb stores just in-frame clones and leaves some out. The sample holds approximately 70,000 clones, around 83% seen once. Sampled blood was obtained at baseline, cycle 4 day 1, and cycle 7 day 1. The germline gives CDR1 GTSNPN, CDR2 SVGIG (reference sequence). Deletions cut 8 bases from V and 1 base from J, with 11 bases between. The CDR3 spans 12 residues. This chain uses TRBV30 with TRBJ1-1; tentatively, D is TRBD1 (5 bases). The TCR was taken from an adult with an advanced solid tumor such as melanoma, head and neck, liver or kidney cancer. Sequenced here: CD4+ or CD8+ T cells sorted from blood, sampled in a trial of the OX40 agonist ivuxolimab. The DNA of the CDR3 is TGTGCCCGGGGGGTTCCGAACACTGAAGCTTTCTTT. Protein sequence: CARGVPNTEAFF.